This T cell receptor beta chain comes out of a study of cytomegalovirus exposure and HLA in healthy donors. In regard to this clone: Its antigen is unknown.

Clones were sequenced by immunoSEQ multiplex PCR, and TCRdb holds only the in-frame ones, with some missing. The sample carries around 200,000 clones, around 81% recorded once. From germline, CDR1 is SNHLY and CDR2 FYNNEI. The V and J ends lost 7 bases and 6 bases respectively, with 13 bases between them. This CDR3 contains 12 residues. Study-wide findings and caveats: The study flagged about 160 TCR beta chains as cytomegalovirus-associated.

The chain combines TRBV2 with TRBJ2-7, with a possible D match to TRBD2 (5 bases). Sequencing was performed on PBMCs. This clonotype was obtained from a woman between 18 and 30 years old in good health and CMV-seropositive. The CDR3 spells CASTGTRLEQYF. The CDR3 bases are TGTGCCAGCACGGGAACCAGACTCGAGCAGTACTTC.